This T cell receptor beta chain is drawn from a study of blood T cell repertoires in COVID-19. Study as a whole: Acute and convalescent COVID-19 specimens originated in the United States, Italy and Spain.

Here immunoSEQ multiplex PCR was the method, and the copy in TCRdb shows in-frame clones only, minus some. The sample has tens of thousands of clones, about nine tenths seen once; the top ten hold 6% to 7.5%. V lost 5 bases to trimming and J lost 0 bases, with 10 bases between them. The germline V gene encodes CDR1 MDHEN and CDR2 SYDVKM. The CDR3 is made up of 14 amino acids. The sample taken for sequencing was peripheral blood. This clonotype originated in a human donor in a cohort sampled during active COVID-19. The chain recombines TRBV28 with TRBJ1-1, with D perhaps TRBD1 (6 bases). The CDR3 DNA reads as TGTGCCAGCAGTAACAGGGCGCTGAACACTGAAGCTTTCTTT. Translation: CASSNRALNTEAFF.